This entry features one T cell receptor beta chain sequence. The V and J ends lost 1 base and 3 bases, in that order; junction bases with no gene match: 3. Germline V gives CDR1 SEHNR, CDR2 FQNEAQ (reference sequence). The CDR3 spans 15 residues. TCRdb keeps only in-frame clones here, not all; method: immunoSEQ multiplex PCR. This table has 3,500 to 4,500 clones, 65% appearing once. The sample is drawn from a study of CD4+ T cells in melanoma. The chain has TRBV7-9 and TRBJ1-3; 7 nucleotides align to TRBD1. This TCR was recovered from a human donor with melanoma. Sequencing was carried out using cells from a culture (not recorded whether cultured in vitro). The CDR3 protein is CASSLGQGDGNTIYF. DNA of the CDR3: TGTGCCAGCAGCTTAGGACAGGGTGATGGAAACACCATATATTTT.